The 2 T cell receptor beta chains presented below share a single source sample, sequenced in a study of cytomegalovirus exposure and HLA in healthy donors. PCR involved 60 Vbeta and 13 Jbeta primers. The assay was immunoSEQ multiplex PCR, and TCRdb's table has in-frame clones only and misses some. The table lists around 140,000 clones, over 70% of them singletons, with approximately 4.1% in the top ten. Sequenced: PBMCs. These receptors came from a middle-aged man in good health and CMV-seronegative.

V and J are TRBV5-1 and TRBJ1-1, with 8 bases that match TRBD1. Germline CDR1 and CDR2: SGHRS and YFSETQ. Trimming cost V 1 base and J 4 bases; bases outside gene matches: 9. This CDR3 spans 16 amino acids. Here the CDR3 DNA reads TGCGCCAGCAGCTTGAATGACAGGGGCGGGGGCACTGAAGCTTTCTTT. It translates to CASSLNDRGGGTEAFF.

This clone was found a few times. V is TRBV14 and J is TRBJ1-1; no definite D call. The CDR3 is 13 amino acids. V was trimmed by 3 bases and J by 0 bases, leaving 5 bases between them. Germline CDR1 reads SGHDN; CDR2 reads FVKESK. CDR3 sequence reads: CASSQFMNTEAFF. CDR3 nucleotides: TGTGCCAGCAGCCAGTTTATGAACACTGAAGCTTTCTTT.